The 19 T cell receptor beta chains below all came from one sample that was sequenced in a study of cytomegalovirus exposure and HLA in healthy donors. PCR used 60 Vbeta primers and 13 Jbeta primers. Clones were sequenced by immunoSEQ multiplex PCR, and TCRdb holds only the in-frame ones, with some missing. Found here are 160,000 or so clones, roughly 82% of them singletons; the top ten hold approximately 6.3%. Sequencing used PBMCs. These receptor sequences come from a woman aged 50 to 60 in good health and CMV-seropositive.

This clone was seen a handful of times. The CDR3 DNA follows: TGTGCCAGCAGCTCCAAGGGGGCGGATACGCAGTATTTT. Residues: CASSSKGADTQYF. The chain is built from TRBV7-3 and TRBJ2-3; TRBD1 matches 7 bases. CDR3 size: 13 residues. Germline loops: CDR1 SGHTA, CDR2 FQGTGA. The junction had 4 bases not matched to a gene; V was cut back by 4 bases and J by 6 bases.

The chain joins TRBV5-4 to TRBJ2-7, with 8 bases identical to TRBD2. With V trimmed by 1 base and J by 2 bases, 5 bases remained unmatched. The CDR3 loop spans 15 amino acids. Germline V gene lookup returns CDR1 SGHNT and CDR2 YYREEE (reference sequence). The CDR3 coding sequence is TGTGCCAGCAGCTTGCGTACTAGCGGTACCTACGAGCAGTACTTC. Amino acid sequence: CASSLRTSGTYEQYF.

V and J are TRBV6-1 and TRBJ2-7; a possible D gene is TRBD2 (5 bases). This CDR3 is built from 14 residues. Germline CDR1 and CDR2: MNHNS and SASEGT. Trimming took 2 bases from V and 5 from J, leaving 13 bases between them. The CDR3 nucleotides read TGTGCCAGCAGTGAACCCTCAACTAGGGACGAGCAGTACTTC. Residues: CASSEPSTRDEQYF.

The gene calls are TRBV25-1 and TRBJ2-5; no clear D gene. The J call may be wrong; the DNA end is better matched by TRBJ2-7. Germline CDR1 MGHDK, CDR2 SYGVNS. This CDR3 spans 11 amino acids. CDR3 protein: CASSEYVEQYF. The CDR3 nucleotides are TGTGCCAGCAGTGAATATGTCGAGCAGTACTTC.

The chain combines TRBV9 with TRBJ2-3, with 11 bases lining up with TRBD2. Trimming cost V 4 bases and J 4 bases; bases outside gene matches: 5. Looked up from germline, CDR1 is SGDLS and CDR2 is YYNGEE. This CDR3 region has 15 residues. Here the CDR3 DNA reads TGTGCCAGCAGCTTGGGACTAGCGGACGCAGATACGCAGTATTTT. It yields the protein CASSLGLADADTQYF. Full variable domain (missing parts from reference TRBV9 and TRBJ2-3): DSGVTQTPKHLITATGQRVTLRCSPRSGDLSVYWYQQSLDQGLQFLIQYYNGEERAKGNILERFSAQQFPDLHSELNLSSLELGDSALYFCASSLGLADADTQYFGPGTRLTVL.

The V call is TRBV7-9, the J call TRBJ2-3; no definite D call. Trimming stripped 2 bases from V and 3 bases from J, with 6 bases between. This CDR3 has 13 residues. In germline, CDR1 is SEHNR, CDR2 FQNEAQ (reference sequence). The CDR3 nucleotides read TGTGCCAGCAGCTTAAGCTGGACAGATACGCAGTATTTT. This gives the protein CASSLSWTDTQYF.

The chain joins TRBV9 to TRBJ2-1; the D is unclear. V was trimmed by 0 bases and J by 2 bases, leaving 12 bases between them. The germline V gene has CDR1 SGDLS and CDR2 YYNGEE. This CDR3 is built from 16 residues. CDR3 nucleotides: TGTGCCAGCAGCGTAGGAGGCCTATCCGCCTACAATGAGCAGTTCTTC. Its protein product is CASSVGGLSAYNEQFF.

In DNA, the CDR3 is TGTGCCAGCAGCTTAGGGACTAGCGGGGGGGCCTACAATGAGCAGTTCTTC. Its protein is CASSLGTSGGAYNEQFF. This chain uses TRBV11-2 with TRBJ2-1; 15 bases fit TRBD2. This CDR3 is 17 amino acids long. The ends lost 1 base at V and 2 bases at J; junction bases unmatched: 0. CDR1 and CDR2 (germline): SGHAT, FQNNGV.

The CDR3 DNA sequence: TGCGCCAGCTACTCTAACAGGGGTGGCGAGACCCAGTACTTC. This sequence encodes CASYSNRGGETQYF. This chain uses TRBV5-1 with TRBJ2-5; the match to TRBD1 covers 7 bases. V gave up 7 bases and J gave up 5 bases; unmatched junction bases: 11. The V gene's germline CDR1 is SGHRS and CDR2 YFSETQ. This CDR3 contains 14 residues.

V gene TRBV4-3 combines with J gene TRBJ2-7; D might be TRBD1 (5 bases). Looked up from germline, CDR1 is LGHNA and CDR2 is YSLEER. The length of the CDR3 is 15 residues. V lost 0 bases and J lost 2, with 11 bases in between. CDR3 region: CASSQDRQGTYEQYF. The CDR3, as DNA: TGCGCCAGCAGCCAAGATCGGCAGGGCACCTACGAGCAGTACTTC.

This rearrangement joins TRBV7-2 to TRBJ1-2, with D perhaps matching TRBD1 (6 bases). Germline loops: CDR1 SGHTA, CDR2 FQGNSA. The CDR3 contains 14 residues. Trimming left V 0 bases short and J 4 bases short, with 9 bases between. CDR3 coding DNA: TGTGCCAGCAGCTTAGCCCGACAGGCCTATGGCTACACCTTC. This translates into CASSLARQAYGYTF.

CDR3 residues: CASTEGGGSPLHF. CDR3 in DNA: TGTGCCAGCACCGAGGGAGGGGGTTCACCCCTCCACTTT. V and J are TRBV21-1 and TRBJ1-6. TRBV21-1 is annotated as a pseudogene. This CDR3 has 13 residues.

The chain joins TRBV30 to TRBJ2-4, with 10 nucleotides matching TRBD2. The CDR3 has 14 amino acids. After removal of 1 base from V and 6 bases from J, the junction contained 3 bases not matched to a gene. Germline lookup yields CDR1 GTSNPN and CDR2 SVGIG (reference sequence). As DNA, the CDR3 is TGTGCCTGGAGTGAAGGACTAGCGGCAAACATTCAGTACTTC. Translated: CAWSEGLAANIQYF.

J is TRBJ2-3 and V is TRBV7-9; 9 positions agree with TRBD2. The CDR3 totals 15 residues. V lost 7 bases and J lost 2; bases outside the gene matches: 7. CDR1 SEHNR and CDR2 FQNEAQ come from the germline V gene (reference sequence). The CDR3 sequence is CASIERGVDTDTQYF. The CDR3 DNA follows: TGTGCCAGCATTGAGCGGGGGGTCGACACAGATACGCAGTATTTT.

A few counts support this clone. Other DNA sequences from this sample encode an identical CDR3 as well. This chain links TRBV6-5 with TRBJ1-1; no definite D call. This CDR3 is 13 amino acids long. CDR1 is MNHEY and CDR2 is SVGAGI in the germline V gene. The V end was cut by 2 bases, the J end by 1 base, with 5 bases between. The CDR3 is CASSYGQNTEAFF. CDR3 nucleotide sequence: TGTGCCAGCAGTTACGGGCAGAACACTGAAGCTTTCTTT.

In DNA, the CDR3 is TGTGCCAGCAGCCCATCTAGCAGGGGTTACAATGAGCAGTTCTTC. The encoded protein is CASSPSSRGYNEQFF. The J gene is TRBJ2-1, the V gene TRBV7-2, with a possible D match to TRBD1 (6 bases). The V end was cut by 5 bases, the J end by 4 bases, with 15 bases between. This CDR3 spans 15 amino acids. Looked up from germline, CDR1 is SGHTA and CDR2 is FQGNSA.

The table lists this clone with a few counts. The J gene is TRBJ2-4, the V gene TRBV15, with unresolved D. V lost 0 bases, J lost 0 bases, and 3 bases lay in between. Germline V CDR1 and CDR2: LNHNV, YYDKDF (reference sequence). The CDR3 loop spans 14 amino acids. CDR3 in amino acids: CATSRDLAKNIQYF. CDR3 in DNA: TGTGCCACCAGCAGAGACCTAGCCAAAAACATTCAGTACTTC.

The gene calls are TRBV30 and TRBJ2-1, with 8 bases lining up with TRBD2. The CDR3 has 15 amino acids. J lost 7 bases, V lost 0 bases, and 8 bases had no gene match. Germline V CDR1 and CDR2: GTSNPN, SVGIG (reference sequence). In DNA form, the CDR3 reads TGTGCCTGGAGTGTACGGCGGGGGGTTCTTAATGAGCAGTTCTTC. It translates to CAWSVRRGVLNEQFF.

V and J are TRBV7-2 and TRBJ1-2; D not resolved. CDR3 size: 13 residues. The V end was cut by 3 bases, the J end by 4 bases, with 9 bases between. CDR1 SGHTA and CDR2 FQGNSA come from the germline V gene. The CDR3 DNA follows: TGTGCCAGCAGCTTTTGGGCGGGCTATGGCTACACCTTC. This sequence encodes CASSFWAGYGYTF.